These 17 T cell receptor beta chains originate from one sample sequenced in a study of shared clonotypes between healthy human individuals. This table comes from immunoSEQ multiplex PCR, and its TCRdb copy is limited to in-frame clones, with some not included. The sample has approximately 1.5 million clones; nearly 99% are singletons. Sequenced: naive CD4+ T cells sorted from blood. Noted subset: CD45RA+ positively selected. The source of these receptors is a man aged 25-45 years in good health.

The V gene is TRBV5-4, the J gene TRBJ2-7; D ambiguous. V lost 0 bases to trimming and J lost 6 bases, with 10 bases between them. Germline V CDR1 and CDR2: SGHNT, YYREEE (reference sequence). The CDR3 has 13 amino acids. The CDR3 sequence: CASSLASRSEQYF. The CDR3 DNA follows: TGTGCCAGCAGCTTGGCCTCCAGATCCGAGCAGTACTTC.

The chain joins TRBV7-6 to TRBJ1-5; the D is unclear. The CDR3 spans 13 residues. V shed 0 bases and J shed 1 base, with 1 base lying between them. Germline CDR1 and CDR2: SGHVS and FNYEAQ. The CDR3 spells CASSLASNQPQHF. The CDR3 DNA sequence: TGTGCCAGCAGCTTAGCCAGCAATCAGCCCCAGCATTTT.

This clone was seen only once. This sample also contains other DNA sequences that code for the same CDR3. The V and J genes are TRBV10-3 and TRBJ2-5; D not certain. CDR3 length: 12 amino acids. V was trimmed by 3 bases and J by 5 bases, leaving 7 bases between them. Germline CDR1 ENHRY, CDR2 SYGVKD. CDR3 coding DNA: TGTGCCATCAGTGATAGGGCCGAGACCCAGTACTTC. Translated: CAISDRAETQYF.

This chain uses TRBV9 with TRBJ2-2, with D unresolved. The CDR3 is 15 residues long. Germline V gene sequence: CDR1 SGDLS, CDR2 YYNGEE. Trimming stripped 0 bases from V and 7 bases from J, with 13 bases between. The CDR3 reads CASSVVGASDGELFF. CDR3 DNA: TGTGCCAGCAGCGTAGTAGGCGCGTCCGACGGGGAGCTGTTTTTT.

The table lists this clone with a count of one. The chain uses TRBV2 and TRBJ2-7, with TRBD2 as a possible D gene (6 bases). The CDR3 extends over 14 amino acids. V lost 3 bases and J 2 bases, leaving 11 bases between the germline ends. Germline V gene sequence: CDR1 SNHLY, CDR2 FYNNEI. The CDR3 is CASSEEAGPYEQYF. The CDR3 DNA reads as TGTGCCAGCAGTGAGGAGGCGGGGCCCTACGAGCAGTACTTC.

The V call is TRBV28, the J call TRBJ2-1; 7 bases are shared with TRBD1. CDR1 is MDHEN, CDR2 SYDVKM, per germline. Trimming cost V 6 bases and J 7 bases; bases outside gene matches: 9. This CDR3 comprises 14 residues. The CDR3 bases are TGTGCCAGCAGCCTGGGGACAGTATGGAATGAGCAGTTCTTC. It specifies CASSLGTVWNEQFF.

A note on this clone: The same CDR3 arises from other DNA sequences in this sample as well. The rearrangement uses TRBV18 and TRBJ2-7; 7 bases are shared with TRBD2. V lost 1 base to trimming and J lost 3 bases; unmatched junction nucleotides: 3. The CDR3 length is 14 residues. Per the germline V gene, CDR1 is KGHSH and CDR2 is LQKENI. CDR3 residues: CASSPRTGGYEQYF. As DNA, the CDR3 is TGTGCCAGCTCACCACGGACGGGAGGCTACGAGCAGTACTTC.

This clone was counted a single time. The J gene is TRBJ1-2, the V gene TRBV19; D is undetermined. The CDR3 runs 11 residues. Germline V gene lookup returns CDR1 LNHDA and CDR2 SQIVND (reference sequence). The V end lost 10 bases, the J end lost 5 bases, and 11 bases lay between the germline ends. CDR3 amino acids: CATRADYGYTF. The DNA of the CDR3 is TGTGCCACCCGGGCCGATTATGGCTACACCTTC.

A remark on this clone: Other DNA sequences in the same sample also yield this CDR3. V and J are TRBV2 and TRBJ1-1, with a tentative D call TRBD1 (6 bases). V lost 6 bases and J lost 0, with 8 bases in between. The germline gives CDR1 SNHLY, CDR2 FYNNEI. The length of the CDR3 is 13 residues. This CDR3 reads CASRGQLNTEAFF. The CDR3 nucleotides are TGTGCCAGCAGAGGACAGCTGAACACTGAAGCTTTCTTT.

The V call is TRBV28, the J call TRBJ1-1; D gene uncertain. The ends were cut back, 7 bases at V and 1 base at J, with 10 bases in the middle. The CDR3 runs 13 residues. The germline gives CDR1 MDHEN, CDR2 SYDVKM. DNA of the CDR3: TGTGCCAGCACGTTTGTGTGGAACACTGAAGCTTTCTTT. Translated, it gives CASTFVWNTEAFF.

V gene TRBV6-1 combines with J gene TRBJ1-2; D is undetermined. V lost 3 bases and J lost 4, with 0 bases in between. Germline V gene lookup returns CDR1 MNHNS and CDR2 SASEGT. The CDR3 runs 10 residues. CDR3 sequence: CASSDYGYTF. CDR3 nucleotides: TGTGCCAGCAGTGACTATGGCTACACCTTC.

V and J are TRBV11-2 and TRBJ1-1; 12 bases match TRBD1. The CDR3 covers 15 residues. Germline V gene lookup returns CDR1 SGHAT and CDR2 FQNNGV. Trimming at V came to 0 bases and at J to 9 bases, leaving 5 bases not matched to a gene. DNA of the CDR3: TGTGCCAGCAGCTTAGAGGGGACAGGGGGCTTGAAAGCTTTCTTT. Amino acids: CASSLEGTGGLKAFF.

The chain carries TRBV11-2 and TRBJ2-5, with D maybe TRBD2 (5 bases). The V and J ends lost 0 bases and 2 bases respectively, with 10 bases between them. Per the germline V gene, CDR1 is SGHAT and CDR2 is FQNNGV. This CDR3 contains 15 residues. CDR3 loop: CASSLESSGQETQYF. The CDR3 nucleotides are TGTGCCAGCAGCTTAGAGTCATCGGGGCAAGAGACCCAGTACTTC.

This sequence joins TRBV6-5 and TRBJ2-2; possibly TRBD1 or TRBD2 for D (5 bases each). The germline V gene encodes CDR1 MNHEY and CDR2 SVGAGI. The germline V and J ends were trimmed by 0 bases and 6 bases, with 11 bases remaining between them. The CDR3 extends over 15 amino acids. The chain's CDR3 is CASSYSTRGPGELFF. The CDR3 DNA sequence: TGTGCCAGCAGTTACTCGACGAGGGGCCCCGGGGAGCTGTTTTTT.

The genes are TRBV5-4 and TRBJ2-5; maybe TRBD1 (6 bases). V dropped 3 bases and J dropped 5 bases, with 8 bases sitting between them. The CDR3 runs to 12 residues. Germline CDR1 is SGHNT and CDR2 is YYREEE (reference sequence). In DNA, the CDR3 is TGTGCCAGCAGCTGGCAGGGGGAGACCCAGTACTTC. Translated, it gives CASSWQGETQYF.

The V call is TRBV28, the J call TRBJ2-7, with TRBD1 matching over 8 bases. Germline-derived CDR1 and CDR2 are MDHEN and SYDVKM. The CDR3 runs 14 residues. The J segment lost 3 bases and the V segment lost 6 bases, leaving 7 bases of the junction unmatched. The CDR3 spells CASRRTGWIYEQYF. DNA of the CDR3: TGTGCCAGCAGAAGGACAGGGTGGATCTACGAGCAGTACTTC.

About this clone itself: Different DNA sequences within this sample yield the same CDR3. This chain connects TRBV28 to TRBJ2-7, with D tentatively TRBD1 (5 bases). The CDR3 sequence is 13 residues long. V was clipped by 6 bases and J by 0 bases, with 9 bases between them. The germline CDR1 and CDR2 sequences are MDHEN and SYDVKM. The CDR3 DNA reads as TGTGCCAGCAGCTTGACAGTCTCCTACGAGCAGTACTTC. Its protein product is CASSLTVSYEQYF.